This T cell receptor (beta chain) was found in a study of T cells in Graves' hyperthyroidism and ophthalmopathy. TCR beta CDR3 regions were amplified from RNA. TCR CDR3 regions were first amplified by RT-PCR with HTBI primers. TCRdb ran MiXCR on the multiplex PCR reads and lists one entry per CDR3 protein. The sample gives 90,000 to 120,000 distinct CDR3 sequences, about 15% of which show up once; 42% is in the top ten. Sequencing input: blood. The source is a woman aged 45-65 years with Graves' hyperthyroidism.

The CDR3 DNA follows: TGTGCCAGCTCAGTAGACACTGAAGCTTTCTTT. Translated: CASSVDTEAFF. The V call is TRBV18, the J call TRBJ1-1; no reliable D call. V shed 5 bases and J shed 3 bases, with 4 bases lying between them. The CDR3 spans 11 residues. Looked up from germline, CDR1 is KGHSH and CDR2 is LQKENI.